What follows are 16 T cell receptor beta chains derived from one specimen sequenced in a study of T cell responses to AZD1222 COVID-19 vaccine. Clones were sequenced by immunoSEQ multiplex PCR, and TCRdb holds only the in-frame ones, with some missing. The table lists about 150,000 clones, about nine tenths of them singletons. The sample consisted of peripheral blood, taken 28 days after the second AZD1222 dose. These receptors were taken from an adult who received the AZD1222 COVID-19 vaccine.

This chain links TRBV4-2 with TRBJ2-7; TRBD2 matches at 10 bases. Germline values: CDR1 LGHNA, CDR2 YNFKEQ. J lost 4 bases, V lost 2 bases, and 5 bases had no gene match. The CDR3 contains 15 residues. The CDR3 region is CASSQLAGAGYEQYF. The CDR3 DNA reads as TGTGCCAGCAGCCAACTAGCGGGAGCGGGTTACGAGCAGTACTTC.

The chain joins TRBV28 to TRBJ1-2, with D possibly TRBD1 on 6 matching bases. The CDR3 runs 14 residues. Germline loops: CDR1 MDHEN, CDR2 SYDVKM. Deletions cut 4 bases from V and 4 bases from J, with 13 bases between. The CDR3 sequence is CASSYTGSIYGYTF. In nucleotides, the CDR3 is TGTGCCAGCAGTTATACAGGGTCGATCTATGGCTACACCTTC.

The rearrangement links TRBV2 to TRBJ2-5; 12 nucleotides agree with TRBD2. The V segment lost 4 bases and the J segment 3 bases; nucleotides outside the gene matches: 6. The CDR3 is made up of 16 amino acids. Germline CDR1 SNHLY, CDR2 FYNNEI. CDR3 DNA: TGTGCCAGCAGTGGGAGCCTAGCGGGAGGGGAAGAGACCCAGTACTTC. This codes for CASSGSLAGGEETQYF.

The chain links TRBV14 to TRBJ2-3; 10 nucleotides line up with TRBD2. This CDR3 contains 14 residues. Germline V lookup: CDR1 SGHDN, CDR2 FVKESK. V lost 6 bases, J lost 4 bases, and 4 bases stayed unmatched. The CDR3 loop reads CASRPSGRSDTQYF. In nucleotides, the CDR3 is TGTGCCAGCAGACCTAGCGGGAGATCAGATACGCAGTATTTT.

The table lists this clone with a few counts. The chain employs TRBV7-2 and TRBJ2-2; D perhaps matches TRBD1 (5 bases). The CDR3 sequence is 14 residues long. V lost 6 bases, J lost 2 bases, and 10 bases lay in between. Germline V gives CDR1 SGHTA, CDR2 FQGNSA. The CDR3 DNA is TGTGCCAGCAGGTCAGGACACAACACCGGGGAGCTGTTTTTT. It translates to CASRSGHNTGELFF. Drawing the rest from reference TRBV7-2 and TRBJ2-2, the complete variable domain is GAGVSQSPSNKVTEKGKDVELRCDPISGHTALYWYRQSLGQGLEFLIYFQGNSAPDKSGLPSDRFSAERTGGSVSTLTIQRTQQEDSAVYLCASRSGHNTGELFFGEGSRLTVL.

The rearrangement links TRBV7-2 to TRBJ1-1; possibly TRBD1 for D (5 bases). V was clipped by 3 bases and J by 1 base, with 6 bases between them. The germline V gene encodes CDR1 SGHTA and CDR2 FQGNSA. CDR3 size: 13 residues. In DNA form, the CDR3 reads TGTGCCAGCAGCTTCGGGGCGAACACTGAAGCTTTCTTT. It codes for CASSFGANTEAFF.

The chain employs TRBV24-1 and TRBJ1-5; D possibly corresponds to TRBD1 (6 bases). CDR3 length: 15 amino acids. Per the germline V gene, CDR1 is KGHDR and CDR2 is SFDVKD. V lost 4 bases and J 3 bases, leaving 12 bases between the germline ends. In nucleotides, the CDR3 is TGTGCCACCAGTGACGCCAGGGGCCTCAATCAGCCCCAGCATTTT. Protein product: CATSDARGLNQPQHF.

J is TRBJ2-1 and V is TRBV18, with TRBD2 matching 11 bases. There are 17 residues in the CDR3. Looked up from germline, CDR1 is KGHSH and CDR2 is LQKENI. V trimming: 2 bases; J trimming: 0 bases; junction bases outside the gene matches: 3. In nucleotides, the CDR3 is TGTGCCAGCTCACCATTAGCGGGAGGGCCCTCCTACAATGAGCAGTTCTTC. Protein: CASSPLAGGPSYNEQFF.

This clone was detected once. The CDR3 DNA reads as TGTGCCAGCAGGTCAGGGGGCACCTATGAAAAACTGTTTTTT. Translating gives CASRSGGTYEKLFF. This sequence joins TRBV2 and TRBJ1-4, with TRBD1 matching over 8 bases. CDR3 size: 14 residues. With V trimmed by 6 bases and J by 6 bases, 6 bases remained unmatched. The V gene's germline CDR1 is SNHLY and CDR2 FYNNEI.

This chain links TRBV10-1 with TRBJ2-2; D is undetermined. The CDR3 has 14 residues. CDR1 WNHNN and CDR2 SYGVQD come from the germline V gene (reference sequence). The V end was cut by 7 bases, the J end by 3 bases, with 12 bases between. In DNA form, the CDR3 reads TGCGCCAGCACCCCCTCGGTTTACACCGGGGAGCTGTTTTTT. It encodes CASTPSVYTGELFF.

V usage is TRBV6-2 or TRBV6-3 and J usage is TRBJ2-1, with D perhaps TRBD2 (7 bases). Trimming cost V 5 bases and J 12 bases, with 35 bases left between them. This CDR3 is 19 amino acids long. The germline gives CDR1 MNHEY, CDR2 SVGEGT. The CDR3 DNA reads TGTGCCAGCAGTACGCTCCAGAGGCTGGCGGGGGCCTTCCCAGATGGGCAGTTCTTC. Its translation is CASSTLQRLAGAFPDGQFF.

As DNA, the CDR3 is TGTGCCAGCAGCCAAGATACGAGAGGTAGCGGGCGGGGGGGCGAGCAGTACTTC. Residues: CASSQDTRGSGRGGEQYF. V is TRBV4-2 and J is TRBJ2-7, with 9 positions matching TRBD2. The germline gives CDR1 LGHNA, CDR2 YNFKEQ. This CDR3 region has 18 residues. V gave up 0 bases and J gave up 6 bases; unmatched junction bases: 15.

The chain carries TRBV7-9 and TRBJ2-1; maybe TRBD1 (5 bases). Trimming stripped 5 bases from V and 2 bases from J, with 16 bases between. Germline V gene lookup returns CDR1 SEHNR and CDR2 FQNEAQ (reference sequence). The CDR3 extends over 16 amino acids. CDR3 sequence reads: CASSRLWGIAYNEQFF. In nucleotides, the CDR3 is TGTGCCAGCAGCCGCCTGTGGGGCATCGCCTACAATGAGCAGTTCTTC.

The chain has TRBV7-2 and TRBJ2-7, with TRBD2 matching 9 bases. V gave up 7 bases and J gave up 6 bases; unmatched junction bases: 7. Germline CDR1 and CDR2: SGHTA and FQGNSA. CDR3 length equals 13 residues. CDR3 residues: CASTFGLASEQYF. The CDR3 DNA follows: TGTGCCAGCACCTTTGGACTAGCGAGCGAGCAGTACTTC.

J is TRBJ1-1 and V is TRBV30; 7 nucleotides agree with TRBD1. V was clipped by 5 bases and J by 2 bases; unmatched bases: 5. Germline-derived CDR1 and CDR2 are GTSNPN and SVGIG (reference sequence). The CDR3 has 13 residues. The CDR3 nucleotides are TGTGCCTGGGAGGGACAGACCAACACTGAAGCTTTCTTT. This translates into CAWEGQTNTEAFF. Combining the CDR3 with reference TRBV30 and TRBJ1-1 gives the whole variable domain SQTIHQWPATLVQPVGSPLSLECTVEGTSNPNLYWYRQAAGRGLQLLFYSVGIGQISSEVPQNLSASRPQDRQFILSSKKLLLSDSGFYLCAWEGQTNTEAFFGQGTRLTVV.

The V call is TRBV5-4, the J call TRBJ2-3, with D unclear. Trimming removed 3 bases from V and 14 bases from J, with 22 bases in between. CDR1 and CDR2 (germline): SGHNT, YYREEE (reference sequence). The CDR3 loop spans 14 amino acids. CDR3 nucleotides: TGTGCCAGCAGCTCCCCATTAGGCGGTTCCTTACGGTATTTT. The encoded protein is CASSSPLGGSLRYF.